These T cell receptor beta chains were read from a single sample in a study of molecular identifiers for immune sequencing clone quantification. TCRdb fed the PCR reads into MiXCR, producing one record per CDR3 protein. The sample carries under 350,000 distinct CDR3 sequences, roughly 24% recorded once. Sequenced material: naive CD8+ T cells from blood, with Jurkat cell RNA spiked in. These receptors came from a human donor in good health. Some libraries in this study had Jurkat cell RNA spiked in. Both conserved end residues are part of each CDR3. A D gene is named only where the DNA matches it firmly. Clone size is not always given. Where it is, it says once, few, many or a class for expanded clones.

clone_size: NA
d_call: TRBD2
v_call: TRBV7-2
j_call: TRBJ2-5
cdr3_nt: TGTGCCAGCAGCTACGGACTAGCGGGGGAGACCCAGTACTTC
cdr3_aa: CASSYGLAGETQYF

clone_size: few
d_call: NA
v_call: TRBV4-1
j_call: TRBJ2-5
cdr3_nt: TGCGCCAGCAGCCAAGAAACAGTATTACAAGAGACCCAGTACTTC
cdr3_aa: CASSQETVLQETQYF

clone_size: many
d_call: NA
v_call: TRBV7-2
j_call: TRBJ2-7
cdr3_nt: TGTGCCAGCAGGGAAAAGTGGGGGGCGCCCGAGCAGTACTTC
cdr3_aa: CASREKWGAPEQYF

clone_size: many
d_call: NA
v_call: TRBV19
j_call: TRBJ1-5
cdr3_nt: TGTGCCAGTAGCCCAGGGAAGGGCAATCAGCCCCAGCATTTT
cdr3_aa: CASSPGKGNQPQHF

clone_size: NA
d_call: NA
v_call: TRBV6-5
j_call: TRBJ2-2
cdr3_nt: TGTGCCAGCAGTTACGGTACCGACACCGGGGAGCTGTTTTTT
cdr3_aa: CASSYGTDTGELFF

clone_size: few
d_call: NA
v_call: TRBV15
j_call: TRBJ2-3
cdr3_nt: TGTGCCACCAGCGAGATGCGATATAGCACAGATACGCAGTATTTT
cdr3_aa: CATSEMRYSTDTQYF

clone_size: NA
d_call: NA
v_call: TRBV6-5
j_call: TRBJ1-1
cdr3_nt: TGTGCCAGCAGTTACTCGGCAGATGGGCACACTGAAGCTTTCTTT
cdr3_aa: CASSYSADGHTEAFF

clone_size: few
d_call: TRBD1
v_call: TRBV20-1
j_call: TRBJ2-7
cdr3_nt: TGCAGTGCTGGACAGGGGGCCTCCTACGAGCAGTACTTC
cdr3_aa: CSAGQGASYEQYF

clone_size: few
d_call: TRBD2
v_call: TRBV6-5
j_call: TRBJ2-7
cdr3_nt: TGTGCCAGCAGCACCTGGGGAGCGGGGGGATTCTACGAGCAGTACTTC
cdr3_aa: CASSTWGAGGFYEQYF

clone_size: few
d_call: NA
v_call: TRBV21-1
j_call: TRBJ2-5
cdr3_nt: TGTGCCAGGAACCTGACGGGACTTCAAGAGACCCAGTACTTC
cdr3_aa: CARNLTGLQETQYF

clone_size: many
d_call: NA
v_call: TRBV2
j_call: TRBJ2-1
cdr3_nt: TGTGCCAGCAGTGAACCGTTGGCCAGGGGCAATGAGCAGTTCTTC
cdr3_aa: CASSEPLARGNEQFF

clone_size: many
d_call: TRBD1
v_call: TRBV7-6
j_call: TRBJ2-2
cdr3_nt: TGTGCCAGCAGCTCCTGGGACAGGGGGCTTGGCGGGGAGCTGTTTTTT
cdr3_aa: CASSSWDRGLGGELFF

clone_size: NA
d_call: NA
v_call: TRBV9
j_call: TRBJ2-2
cdr3_nt: TGTGCCAGCAGCGTATATTTTGCGGACACCGGGGAGCTGTATTTT
cdr3_aa: CASSVYFADTGELYF

clone_size: few
d_call: NA
v_call: TRBV7-9
j_call: TRBJ2-3
cdr3_nt: TGTGCCAGCAGCTTTCTAACGCGGGGGCGCACAGATACGCAGTATTTT
cdr3_aa: CASSFLTRGRTDTQYF

clone_size: many
d_call: TRBD1
v_call: TRBV20-1
j_call: TRBJ2-3
cdr3_nt: TGCAGTGTTAGGGGGCGCGAGTTATATTTAGATACGCAGTATTTT
cdr3_aa: CSVRGRELYLDTQYF

clone_size: NA
d_call: NA
v_call: TRBV7-6
j_call: TRBJ2-3
cdr3_nt: TGTGCCAGCGGTGGGGTTTCAGATACGCAGTATTTT
cdr3_aa: CASGGVSDTQYF

clone_size: NA
d_call: NA
v_call: TRBV4-3
j_call: TRBJ1-2
cdr3_nt: TGCGCCAGCAGCCCCGAATTTACCATGGACAGCCACTATGGCTACACCTTC
cdr3_aa: CASSPEFTMDSHYGYTF

clone_size: few
d_call: NA
v_call: TRBV12-3/TRBV12-4
j_call: TRBJ1-2
cdr3_nt: TGTGCCAGCAGTTTTCCAAATCATGGACAACCTAACTATGGCTACACCTTC
cdr3_aa: CASSFPNHGQPNYGYTF

clone_size: NA
d_call: NA
v_call: TRBV29-1
j_call: TRBJ2-1
cdr3_nt: TGCAGCATTGCGGCAGGATCAGGATCCTACAATGAGCAGTTCTTC
cdr3_aa: CSIAAGSGSYNEQFF

clone_size: few
d_call: TRBD2
v_call: TRBV4-1
j_call: TRBJ2-7
cdr3_nt: TGCGCCAGCAGCCAGGAAGGAGGGACTAGCGGGATCCACGAGCAGTACTTC
cdr3_aa: CASSQEGGTSGIHEQYF

clone_size: NA
d_call: NA
v_call: TRBV7-2
j_call: TRBJ1-6
cdr3_nt: TGTGCCAGCAGCCTGGTCACATCAAGAGGCTCACCCCTCCACTTT
cdr3_aa: CASSLVTSRGSPLHF

clone_size: many
d_call: NA
v_call: TRBV4-3
j_call: TRBJ1-4
cdr3_nt: TGCGCCAGCAGCCCGTTTTACAGCGATGCAACTAATGAAAAACTGTTTTTT
cdr3_aa: CASSPFYSDATNEKLFF

clone_size: few
d_call: NA
v_call: TRBV11-2
j_call: TRBJ2-4
cdr3_nt: TGTGCCAGCAGTTTATCCACTAGCCCCCGAAACATTCAGTACTTC
cdr3_aa: CASSLSTSPRNIQYF